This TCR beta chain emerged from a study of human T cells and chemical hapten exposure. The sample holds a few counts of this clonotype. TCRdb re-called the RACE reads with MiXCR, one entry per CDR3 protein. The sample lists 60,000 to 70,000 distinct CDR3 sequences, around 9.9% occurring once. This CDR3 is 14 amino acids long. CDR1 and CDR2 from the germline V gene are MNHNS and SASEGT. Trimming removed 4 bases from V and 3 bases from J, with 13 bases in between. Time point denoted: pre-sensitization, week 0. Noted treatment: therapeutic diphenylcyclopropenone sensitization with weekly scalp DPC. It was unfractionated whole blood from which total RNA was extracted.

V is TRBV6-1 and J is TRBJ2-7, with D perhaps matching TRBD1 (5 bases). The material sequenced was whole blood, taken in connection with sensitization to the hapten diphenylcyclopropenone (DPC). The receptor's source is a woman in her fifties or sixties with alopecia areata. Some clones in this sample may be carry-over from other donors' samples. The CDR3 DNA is TGTGCCAGCAGTGTACCCATTGACAGCTACGAGCAGTACTTC. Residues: CASSVPIDSYEQYF.